The rows below give T cell receptor beta chains drawn from one sample of a study of T cells in Graves' hyperthyroidism and ophthalmopathy. TCRdb passed the multiplex PCR reads through MiXCR, listing each CDR3 protein once. This table has about 620,000 distinct CDR3 sequences, roughly 17% appearing once. The sample consisted of blood. The receptors were sampled from a woman under 40 with Graves' hyperthyroidism. Both conserved end residues are part of each CDR3. The D gene is left open where the match is weak. Only some rows state a clone size, as once, few, many or a class for expanded clones.

d_gene,abundance,j_gene,v_gene,CDR3nt,CDR3aa
TRBD1,many,TRBJ2-7,TRBV13,TGTGCCAGCAGCTTTGGGACAGGGGCCGAGCAGTACTTC,CASSFGTGAEQYF
-,-,TRBJ1-1,TRBV20-1,TGCAGTGCTTCGCCCAGGGGATCTGCCCGCACTGAAGCTTTCTTT,CSASPRGSARTEAFF
-,many,TRBJ2-7,TRBV5-1,TGCGCCAGCAGCACCCATGGGACGGGGAGCTCCTACGAGCAGTACTTC,CASSTHGTGSSYEQYF
-,many,TRBJ1-2,TRBV28,TGTGCCAGCAGTTTAAAGCAGCGAACCAACTATGGCTACACCTTC,CASSLKQRTNYGYTF
TRBD1,few,TRBJ1-4,TRBV20-1,TGCAGTGCTAGAGATCTCGGACAGGGTTTAGTAAAACTGTTTTTT,CSARDLGQGLVKLFF
-,few,TRBJ1-6,TRBV28,TGTGCCAGCAGGGACTTTGATTCACCCCTCCACTTT,CASRDFDSPLHF
-,many,TRBJ2-7,TRBV6-1,TGTGCCAGCAGTGAAGGACCACAGGGACCCTACGAGCAGTACTTC,CASSEGPQGPYEQYF
-,many,TRBJ2-1,TRBV28,TGTGCCAGCAAGCTAGGATGGGGCAGCAATGAGCAGTTCTTC,CASKLGWGSNEQFF
TRBD1,many,TRBJ2-7,TRBV6-5,TGTGCCAGCAGTTACGGGTTCGGTCAGGGGGCGAAAGTAATCGAGCAGTACTTC,CASSYGFGQGAKVIEQYF
-,-,TRBJ2-1,TRBV2,TGTGCCAGATGGGGGGAGTCGGGCAATGAGCAGTTCTTC,CARWGESGNEQFF
-,many,TRBJ1-1,TRBV20-1,TGCAGTGCCACCTCGACAGGCTCTGAAGCTTTCTTT,CSATSTGSEAFF
-,-,TRBJ2-3,TRBV7-3,TGTGCCAGCAGCCCATTGAAGGTGGCAGATACGCAGTATTTT,CASSPLKVADTQYF
TRBD1,-,TRBJ1-5,TRBV15,TGTGCCACCAGCCCGACAGGGAGGAGCAATCAGCCCCAGCATTTT,CATSPTGRSNQPQHF
-,many,TRBJ2-3,TRBV20-1,TGCAGTGCTAGGACCCAGTTCAGCACAGATACGCAGTATTTT,CSARTQFSTDTQYF
TRBD2,-,TRBJ2-1,TRBV27,TGTGCCAGCACCGCGGGACTAGCGGGAGCGGTGTACAATGAGCAGTTCTTC,CASTAGLAGAVYNEQFF
-,few,TRBJ2-2,TRBV24-1,TGTGCCACCAGTGATCCCAGGGGAGGGGGCAAGGCCGGGGAGCTGTTTTTT,CATSDPRGGGKAGELFF
TRBD2,-,TRBJ2-3,TRBV9,TGTGCCAGCAGCGTAGCGGGAGGGTACACAGATACGCAGTATTTT,CASSVAGGYTDTQYF
TRBD1,-,TRBJ1-1,TRBV19,TGTGCCAGTGGCTGGACAGGGGGCGCCGGCACTGAAGCTTTCTTT,CASGWTGGAGTEAFF
TRBD1,few,TRBJ2-1,TRBV18,TGTGCCAGCTCACCAGATCGGGACAGGGCTAACAATGAGCAGTTCTTC,CASSPDRDRANNEQFF
TRBD1,many,TRBJ2-7,TRBV19,TGTGCCAGTAGGGGACAGTTGGACTCCTACGAGCAGTACTTC,CASRGQLDSYEQYF
-,-,TRBJ1-2,TRBV9,TGTGCCAGCAGCGTGGCAGGGGACTATGGCTACACCTTC,CASSVAGDYGYTF
-,many,TRBJ2-1,TRBV6-2/TRBV6-3,TGTGCCAGCAGTTACTCTATCCAGCGTGGTTACAATGAGCAGTTCTTC,CASSYSIQRGYNEQFF
TRBD1,-,TRBJ2-5,TRBV20-1,TGCAGTGCTAGAAAACATACAGGGGGGGAGACCCAGTACTTC,CSARKHTGGETQYF
TRBD2,many,TRBJ2-4,TRBV13,TGTGCCAGCAGCTCCGGCGGGGGGGACATTCAGTACTTC,CASSSGGGDIQYF
-,many,TRBJ1-6,TRBV27,TGTGCCAGCAGTTTATTGGGGGGATCGAGATCACCCCTCCACTTT,CASSLLGGSRSPLHF
-,many,TRBJ1-2,TRBV6-1,TGTGCCAGCAGTGAAGGGGGAAACTATGGCTACACCTTC,CASSEGGNYGYTF
-,few,TRBJ2-7,TRBV29-1,TGCAGCGTTGTGGACTCCTACGAGCAGTACTTC,CSVVDSYEQYF
-,many,TRBJ1-2,TRBV6-1,TGTGCCAGCAGTTTCGACGCGATGTCAGATGGCTACACCTTC,CASSFDAMSDGYTF
-,-,TRBJ1-1,TRBV4-1,TGCGCCAGCAGCCAAGATTCTCGGGGTGGTATTGAAGCTTTCTTT,CASSQDSRGGIEAFF